The 30 T cell receptor beta chains below come from one sample, sequenced in a study of T cell responses to AZD1222 COVID-19 vaccine. TCRdb's copy holds only in-frame clones and misses some; the assay was immunoSEQ multiplex PCR. The table has some 130,000 clones, 85% to 95% seen once. This specimen consisted of peripheral blood, obtained on day 0 of AZD1222 vaccination. Receptors originate from an adult in good health.

The V gene is TRBV3-1 (or the pseudogene TRBV3-2), the J gene TRBJ2-7; D not resolved. Between the trimmed V and J ends, which lost 7 bases and 4 bases, there was a span of 14 bases. The CDR3 contains 13 residues. Germline lookup yields CDR1 LGHDT and CDR2 YNNKEL (reference sequence). The CDR3 DNA follows: TGTGCCAGCACCGGTGGGCTGGGATACGAGCAGTACTTC. This translates into CASTGGLGYEQYF.

The rearrangement uses TRBV11-2 and TRBJ2-1, with 10 positions matching TRBD2. Germline V gene lookup returns CDR1 SGHAT and CDR2 FQNNGV. CDR3 length: 15 residues. Trimming at V came to 1 base and at J to 12 bases, leaving 9 bases not matched to a gene. CDR3 coding DNA: TGTGCCAGCAGCTTAGGAGTTTTAGCGGGGGGAGTGCAGTTCTTC. Protein: CASSLGVLAGGVQFF.

The chain carries TRBV3-1 (or the pseudogene TRBV3-2) and TRBJ1-3, with D hard to call. The CDR3 is 14 residues long. The germline V and J ends were trimmed by 4 bases and 0 bases, with 7 bases remaining between them. Germline V gives CDR1 LGHDT, CDR2 YNNKEL (reference sequence). CDR3: CASSRTDSGNTIYF. CDR3 bases: TGTGCCAGCAGCCGAACGGACTCTGGAAACACCATATATTTT.

The rearrangement uses TRBV5-5 and TRBJ2-7; D call uncertain. The CDR3 totals 11 residues. Germline V lookup: CDR1 SGHKS, CDR2 YYEKEE (reference sequence). With 1 base removed from V and 6 bases from J, the gap between germline ends came to 5 bases. The CDR3 DNA reads TGTGCCAGCAGCTTGTTGGTCGAGCAGTACTTC. This sequence encodes CASSLLVEQYF.

This clone was recorded only once. The chain links TRBV28 to TRBJ1-2; D unclear. CDR1 is MDHEN, CDR2 SYDVKM, per germline. V was clipped by 5 bases and J by 8 bases, with 12 bases between them. The CDR3 has 12 residues. The CDR3 loop reads CASSPPTGGYTF. The CDR3 region has the DNA TGTGCCAGCAGTCCTCCGACTGGCGGCTACACCTTC.

This clone has just one count. The V gene is TRBV10-3, the J gene TRBJ2-7, with D possibly being TRBD2 (6 bases). Trimming pared 8 bases from V and 0 bases from J, leaving 17 bases between. This CDR3 spans 15 amino acids. The germline V gene has CDR1 ENHRY and CDR2 SYGVKD. The CDR3 loop is CAIPGWGVRSYEQYF. CDR3 DNA sequence: TGTGCCATCCCGGGGTGGGGGGTCCGCTCCTACGAGCAGTACTTC.

This chain connects TRBV7-3 to TRBJ2-1; D possibly uses TRBD1 or TRBD2 (5 bases each). Trimming cost V 3 bases and J 8 bases, with 14 bases left between them. The CDR3 sequence is 14 residues long. Per the germline V gene, CDR1 is SGHTA and CDR2 is FQGTGA. This CDR3 is CASSFWQTADEQFF. The DNA for the CDR3 is TGTGCCAGCAGCTTTTGGCAGACAGCGGATGAGCAGTTCTTC. Combining the CDR3 with reference TRBV7-3 and TRBJ2-1 gives the whole variable domain GAGVSQTPSNKVTEKGKYVELRCDPISGHTALYWYRQSLGQGPEFLIYFQGTGAADDSGLPNDRFFAVRPEGSVSTLKIQRTERGDSAVYLCASSFWQTADEQFFGPGTRLTVL.

This chain links TRBV6-4 with TRBJ1-2; D unresolved. The CDR3 runs 16 residues. Germline V gene lookup returns CDR1 MRHNA and CDR2 SNTAGT. The germline V and J ends were trimmed by 2 bases and 4 bases, with 17 bases remaining between them. The CDR3 DNA is TGTGCCAGCAGTGACCATTTTAGGCGGACCTCCTATGGCTACACCTTC. Residues: CASSDHFRRTSYGYTF.

V usage is TRBV24-1 and J usage is TRBJ1-6, with 12 nucleotides matching TRBD1. J gave up 4 bases and V 2 bases, and 11 bases lay outside the gene matches. In germline, CDR1 is KGHDR, CDR2 SFDVKD. CDR3 length: 20 amino acids. In DNA form, the CDR3 reads TGTGCCACCAGTGATTCTTATCCCGGGACAGGGGGCTCTTATAATTCACCCCTCCACTTT. This gives the protein CATSDSYPGTGGSYNSPLHF.

In this sample, this clone turned up once. The chain recombines TRBV7-9 with TRBJ1-1; D is possibly TRBD1 (6 bases). Trimming stripped 5 bases from V and 1 base from J, with 20 bases between. Per the germline V gene, CDR1 is SEHNR and CDR2 is FQNEAQ (reference sequence). The CDR3 covers 17 residues. CDR3 nucleotide sequence: TGTGCCAGCAGCCCCGGGGCCGGGACAAAAAAGAACACTGAAGCTTTCTTT. As protein: CASSPGAGTKKNTEAFF. The whole variable domain, remainder taken from reference TRBV7-9 and TRBJ1-1, is DTGVSQNPRHKITKRGQNVTFRCDPISEHNRLYWYRQTLGQGPEFLTYFQNEAQLEKSRLLSDRFSAERPKGSFSTLEIQRTEQGDSAMYLCASSPGAGTKKNTEAFFGQGTRLTVV.

The rearrangement joins TRBV30 to TRBJ1-1; no firm D call. V was pared by 1 base and J by 2 bases, with 8 bases between. This CDR3 contains 13 residues. CDR1 GTSNPN and CDR2 SVGIG come from the germline V gene (reference sequence). CDR3 bases: TGTGCCTGGAGTGGAGCGGTAAACACTGAAGCTTTCTTT. This codes for CAWSGAVNTEAFF.

This sequence joins TRBV27 and TRBJ1-6; 10 bases are shared with TRBD1. With 6 bases clipped from V and 0 bases from J, the junction kept 8 bases outside the gene matches. Per the germline V gene, CDR1 is MNHEY and CDR2 is SMNVEV (reference sequence). The CDR3 extends over 18 amino acids. The chain's CDR3 is CASRLTGGASSYNSPLHF. The CDR3 region has the DNA TGTGCCAGCAGGTTGACAGGGGGCGCATCCTCCTATAATTCACCCCTCCACTTT.

This chain uses TRBV2 with TRBJ1-1; D call uncertain. The CDR3 loop spans 14 amino acids. Germline V CDR1 and CDR2: SNHLY, FYNNEI. The V gene lost 6 bases and the J gene lost 6 bases, with 17 bases spanning the gap. The CDR3 bases are TGTGCCAGCAGCGACATGAACTCCGGGGCTGAAGCTTTCTTT. As protein: CASSDMNSGAEAFF.

The rearrangement links TRBV5-1 to TRBJ1-4; D unresolved. The germline V and J ends were trimmed by 0 bases and 13 bases, with 10 bases remaining between them. Germline V gives CDR1 SGHRS, CDR2 YFSETQ. The CDR3 has 12 residues. The CDR3 protein is CASSLDRQGLFF. CDR3 DNA: TGCGCCAGCAGCTTGGACCGGCAAGGACTGTTTTTT.

The chain uses TRBV2 and TRBJ1-1; D is possibly TRBD1 (5 bases). Between the trimmed V and J ends, which lost 4 bases and 0 bases, there was a span of 12 bases. The V gene's germline CDR1 is SNHLY and CDR2 FYNNEI. There are 15 residues in the CDR3. This CDR3 reads CASSGGIEMNTEAFF. The CDR3 DNA follows: TGTGCCAGCAGTGGGGGGATTGAGATGAACACTGAAGCTTTCTTT.

V and J are TRBV5-1 and TRBJ2-1; tentative D call: TRBD1 (6 bases). V dropped 5 bases and J dropped 6 bases, with 12 bases sitting between them. Germline CDR1 SGHRS, CDR2 YFSETQ. The CDR3 is made up of 13 amino acids. The CDR3 sequence is CASRFQGSNEQFF. CDR3 nucleotide sequence: TGCGCCAGCAGGTTTCAGGGGTCCAATGAGCAGTTCTTC.

J is TRBJ1-4 and V is TRBV4-1; D is uncertain. CDR3 size: 16 residues. Germline loops: CDR1 MGHRA, CDR2 YSYEKL. Trimming cost V 1 base and J 3 bases, with 12 bases left between them. Written as DNA, the CDR3 is TGCGCCAGCAGCCAAGGTCCGGGGAAAGCTAATGAAAAACTGTTTTTT. Translated, it gives CASSQGPGKANEKLFF.

This chain links TRBV7-2 with TRBJ1-6; D gene unclear. The V gene lost 3 bases and the J gene lost 6 bases, with 6 bases spanning the gap. The CDR3 contains 13 residues. Germline assignment: CDR1 SGHTA and CDR2 FQGNSA. The CDR3 here is CASSFGVNSPLHF. Here the CDR3 DNA reads TGTGCCAGCAGCTTTGGAGTTAATTCACCCCTCCACTTT. Full variable domain (outside the CDR3, taken from reference TRBV7-2 and TRBJ1-6): GAGVSQSPSNKVTEKGKDVELRCDPISGHTALYWYRQSLGQGLEFLIYFQGNSAPDKSGLPSDRFSAERTGGSVSTLTIQRTQQEDSAVYLCASSFGVNSPLHFGNGTRLTVT.

The V gene is TRBV29-1, the J gene TRBJ1-1; tentatively, D is TRBD1 (5 bases). V shed 1 base and J shed 8 bases, with 14 bases lying between them. This CDR3 region has 13 residues. Germline V lookup: CDR1 SQVTM, CDR2 ANQGSEA. The CDR3 nucleotides read TGCAGCGTTGAAGGAGGGCTCGGGGCAGAAGCTTTCTTT. The encoded protein is CSVEGGLGAEAFF.

The chain joins TRBV9 to TRBJ2-5; tentatively, D is TRBD1 or TRBD2 (5 bases each). The CDR3 is made up of 14 amino acids. V lost 2 bases to trimming and J lost 0 bases, with 8 bases between them. From germline, CDR1 is SGDLS and CDR2 YYNGEE. The DNA of the CDR3 is TGTGCCAGCAGCGTCAGGGAGTACCAAGAGACCCAGTACTTC. It specifies CASSVREYQETQYF.

V is TRBV18 and J is TRBJ2-5; 8 nucleotides line up with TRBD1. The CDR3 has 15 residues. Germline CDR1 and CDR2: KGHSH and LQKENI. Trimming removed 4 bases from V and 1 base from J; junction bases left unmatched: 5. The DNA of the CDR3 is TGTGCCAGCTCACTCATGGACAGGGTCCAAGAGACCCAGTACTTC. Translation gives CASSLMDRVQETQYF.

This clone was detected only once. This sequence joins TRBV4-1 and TRBJ1-4; possible D gene TRBD1, 5 bases. CDR1 and CDR2 from the germline V gene are MGHRA and YSYEKL. V shed 5 bases and J shed 5 bases, with 15 bases lying between them. The CDR3 covers 15 residues. CDR3 DNA sequence: TGCGCCAGCAGCTACCCCGGGGACTTGAATGAAAAACTGTTTTTT. Translating it yields CASSYPGDLNEKLFF.

This clone has more than one count but fewer than ten. The chain uses TRBV18 and TRBJ1-4; no clear D. The CDR3 is 15 residues long. Trimming left V 3 bases short and J 8 bases short, with 16 bases between. Germline lookup yields CDR1 KGHSH and CDR2 LQKENI. In DNA, the CDR3 is TGTGCCAGCTCACCCGCTTTAACGGTGGGCGAAAAACTGTTTTTT. Protein: CASSPALTVGEKLFF.

V and J are TRBV9 and TRBJ1-2, with 8 bases identical to TRBD1. The CDR3 covers 15 residues. Germline CDR1 and CDR2: SGDLS and YYNGEE. The V gene end was trimmed by 4 bases and the J gene end by 7 bases; junction bases not matched to a gene: 12. CDR3 residues: CASSPRGWTGPGYTF. The CDR3 coding sequence is TGTGCCAGCAGCCCCCGGGGTTGGACAGGGCCTGGCTACACCTTC.

The chain links TRBV4-1 to TRBJ1-2, with 7 bases aligning to TRBD1. The J segment lost 3 bases and the V segment lost 0 bases, leaving 7 bases of the junction unmatched. CDR1 is MGHRA, CDR2 YSYEKL, per germline. The CDR3 consists of 16 residues. CDR3 residues: CASSQDLGTAYYGYTF. The DNA of the CDR3 is TGCGCCAGCAGCCAAGATTTGGGGACAGCATACTATGGCTACACCTTC.

V gene TRBV21-1 combines with J gene TRBJ1-2; TRBD1, the table's D call, lacks a check against the DNA. TRBV21-1 is a recognized pseudogene. The CDR3 is 15 amino acids. CDR3 nucleotides: TGTGCCAGCAGGGAAAACAAGACAGGACGCTATGGCTACACCTTC. Encoded protein: CASRENKTGRYGYTF.

The chain joins TRBV7-9 to TRBJ1-1; D not resolved. Trimming removed 0 bases from V and 6 bases from J, with 11 bases in between. Germline V gene data show CDR1 as SEHNR and CDR2 as FQNEAQ (reference sequence). This CDR3 is 14 amino acids long. Written as DNA, the CDR3 is TGTGCCAGCAGCTTAGCACAGAGTACCGCTGAAGCTTTCTTT. Amino acid sequence: CASSLAQSTAEAFF.

V and J are TRBV14 and TRBJ1-5, with 7 bases aligning to TRBD1. The CDR3 contains 19 residues. The V gene's germline CDR1 is SGHDN and CDR2 FVKESK. The ends lost 3 bases at V and 2 bases at J; junction bases unmatched: 16. CDR3 nucleotides: TGTGCCAGCAGCCAGACGGAGGGGGGGCAAGACAGGGGCAATCAGCCCCAGCATTTT. Translation gives CASSQTEGGQDRGNQPQHF.

The chain is built from TRBV7-9 and TRBJ2-6; tentatively, D is TRBD1 (5 bases). V gave up 7 bases and J gave up 0 bases, with 19 bases separating them. Germline-derived CDR1 and CDR2 are SEHNR and FQNEAQ (reference sequence). The CDR3 is 18 amino acids. The CDR3 here is CASTPWGRALSGANVLTF. The DNA of the CDR3 is TGTGCCAGCACACCCTGGGGCAGAGCCCTCTCTGGGGCCAACGTCCTGACTTTC. Using reference TRBV7-9 and TRBJ2-6 for the parts outside the CDR3, the full variable domain is DTGVSQNPRHKITKRGQNVTFRCDPISEHNRLYWYRQTLGQGPEFLTYFQNEAQLEKSRLLSDRFSAERPKGSFSTLEIQRTEQGDSAMYLCASTPWGRALSGANVLTFGAGSRLTVL.

This rearrangement joins TRBV19 to TRBJ1-2; no reliable D call. The CDR3 extends over 14 amino acids. Germline-derived CDR1 and CDR2 are LNHDA and SQIVND (reference sequence). V was shortened by 3 bases and J by 6 bases, with 14 bases between the two germline ends. The CDR3 bases are TGTGCCAGTAGTATTGGAGGAGGGCTCCATGGCTACACCTTC. Translated: CASSIGGGLHGYTF.